The next 7 T cell receptor beta chains were all read from a single sample in a study of blood T cell repertoires in COVID-19. TCRdb keeps only in-frame clones here, not all; method: immunoSEQ multiplex PCR. The sample has over 150,000 clones, approximately 73% seen once; the top ten hold roughly 3.7%. Material: peripheral blood. Every receptor here comes from a woman of 80 years or more with acute or convalescent COVID-19.

This clone was found a few times. The rearrangement links TRBV7-8 to TRBJ1-1; 7 bases agree with TRBD1. The CDR3 runs 14 residues. V trimming: 6 bases; J trimming: 5 bases; junction bases outside the gene matches: 9. CDR1 is SGHVS, CDR2 FQNEAQ, per germline. In nucleotides, the CDR3 is TGTGCCAGCAGAGCGGACAGGCGGCGAACTGAAGCTTTCTTT. As protein: CASRADRRRTEAFF.

The chain combines TRBV27 with TRBJ1-1; D unclear. V gave up 4 bases and J gave up 3 bases, with 9 bases separating them. Per germline, CDR1 MNHEY and CDR2 SMNVEV (reference sequence). The CDR3 covers 13 residues. The CDR3 region has the DNA TGTGCCAGCAGTTCCGGAGGATACACTGAAGCTTTCTTT. It yields the protein CASSSGGYTEAFF.

This clone was recorded once. The chain combines TRBV7-2 with TRBJ2-5; 8 bases align to TRBD2. Trimming at V came to 1 base and at J to 5 bases, leaving 9 bases not matched to a gene. This CDR3 comprises 16 residues. In germline, CDR1 is SGHTA, CDR2 FQGNSA. The CDR3 here is CASSLVAGGSSETQYF. CDR3 nucleotides: TGTGCCAGCAGCTTAGTGGCGGGGGGTTCTTCGGAGACCCAGTACTTC.

This clone was picked up a small number of times. This chain links TRBV7-3 with TRBJ2-2, with D maybe TRBD1 (5 bases). This CDR3 region has 13 residues. The V gene lost 5 bases and the J gene lost 5 bases, with 9 bases spanning the gap. The germline V gene encodes CDR1 SGHTA and CDR2 FQGTGA. The CDR3 sequence: CASSPGQTGELFF. The DNA for the CDR3 is TGTGCCAGCAGCCCCGGACAAACCGGGGAGCTGTTTTTT. The entire variable domain, with the rest obtained from reference TRBV7-3 and TRBJ2-2, is as follows: GAGVSQTPSNKVTEKGKYVELRCDPISGHTALYWYRQSLGQGPEFLIYFQGTGAADDSGLPNDRFFAVRPEGSVSTLKIQRTERGDSAVYLCASSPGQTGELFFGEGSRLTVL.

The chain has TRBV6-5 and TRBJ1-2; possible D gene TRBD1, 6 bases. The CDR3 length is 14 residues. V dropped 7 bases and J dropped 4 bases, with 16 bases sitting between them. Germline-derived CDR1 and CDR2 are MNHEY and SVGAGI. CDR3 coding DNA: TGTGCCAGCACGCTGGGGGCGAACTCCTATGGCTACACCTTC. Encoded protein: CASTLGANSYGYTF.

This chain joins TRBV15 and TRBJ1-2, with TRBD1 matching 7 bases. Germline V gene sequence: CDR1 LNHNV, CDR2 YYDKDF (reference sequence). Trimming took 1 base from V and 7 from J; bases not matched to a gene: 12. The CDR3 sequence is 16 residues long. The CDR3 spells CATSRGVLVGGGGYTF. The CDR3 DNA reads as TGTGCCACCAGCAGAGGGGTTTTGGTAGGGGGCGGTGGCTACACCTTC.

The chain uses TRBV29-1 and TRBJ1-6, with D unclear. Germline V gene sequence: CDR1 SQVTM, CDR2 ANQGSEA. CDR3 length: 13 residues. Trimming stripped 5 bases from V and 7 bases from J, with 12 bases between. For the CDR3, the DNA is TGCAGCGTTAGGACTACCGAAAATTCACCCCTCCACTTT. Its translation: CSVRTTENSPLHF. The full variable domain, its missing parts supplied by reference TRBV29-1 and TRBJ1-6, is SAVISQKPSRDICQRGTSLTIQCQVDSQVTMMFWYRQQPGQSLTLIATANQGSEATYESGFVIDKFPISRPNLTFSTLTVSNMSPEDSSIYLCSVRTTENSPLHFGNGTRLTVT.